These T cell receptor beta chains were read from a single sample in a study of cytomegalovirus exposure and HLA in healthy donors. Measured with immunoSEQ multiplex PCR; TCRdb has only the in-frame clones, and not every one. The sample lists roughly 140,000 clones; about 80% were seen once. Specimen: PBMCs. All receptors derive from a young man in good health and CMV-seronegative. Both conserved end residues are part of each CDR3. D genes are given only for firm matches. Only part of the rows carry a size: once, few, many, or a class if the clone is expanded.

j_call | d_call | v_call | clone_size | cdr3_aa | cdr3_nt
TRBJ2-1 | TRBD1 | TRBV7-6 | . | CASTVQGTLYNEQFF | TGTGCCAGCACCGTACAGGGGACACTCTACAATGAGCAGTTCTTC
TRBJ2-2 | TRBD2 | TRBV5-5 | . | CASSPRVLGGTGELFF | TGTGCCAGCAGTCCGCGAGTGTTGGGGGGGACCGGGGAGCTGTTTTTT
TRBJ2-7 | TRBD1 | TRBV19 | . | CASSTGTGPYEQYF | TGTGCCAGTAGTACCGGGACAGGACCCTACGAGCAGTACTTC
TRBJ1-1 | . | TRBV19 | . | CASSIADRMAPNTEAFF | TGTGCCAGTAGTATAGCTGACAGGATGGCCCCGAACACTGAAGCTTTCTTT
TRBJ2-7 | . | TRBV28 | . | CASRIGGNSYEQYF | TGTGCCAGCAGAATCGGGGGAAACTCCTACGAGCAGTACTTC
TRBJ2-5 | TRBD2 | TRBV25-1 | . | CASSEGLAGPAVETQYF | TGTGCCAGCAGTGAGGGACTAGCGGGGCCGGCGGTGGAGACCCAGTACTTC
TRBJ2-1 | . | TRBV18 | few | CASYFPGRNEQFF | TGTGCCAGCTATTTCCCCGGGAGAAACGAGCAGTTCTTC
TRBJ2-2 | TRBD2 | TRBV2 | . | CAWASGSNTGELFF | TGTGCCTGGGCTAGCGGGTCTAACACCGGGGAGCTGTTTTTT
TRBJ2-7 | . | TRBV9 | . | CASSVTGTTYEQYF | TGTGCCAGCAGCGTCACCGGGACAACCTACGAGCAGTACTTC
TRBJ2-7 | TRBD1 | TRBV5-4 | . | CASSPGTGGRNEQYF | TGTGCCAGCAGCCCGGGGACAGGGGGCCGGAACGAGCAGTACTTC
TRBJ1-2 | TRBD1 | TRBV5-1 | . | CASRVGQVTDGYTF | TGCGCCAGCAGGGTGGGACAGGTTACGGATGGCTACACCTTC
TRBJ1-1 | . | TRBV18 | . | CASSPKALNTEAFF | TGTGCCAGCTCCCCCAAAGCCCTTAACACTGAAGCTTTCTTT
TRBJ2-1 | TRBD1 | TRBV6-1 | once | CASSTRDSWNEQFF | TGTGCCAGCAGTACCCGGGACAGTTGGAATGAGCAGTTCTTC
TRBJ2-7 | TRBD2 | TRBV7-2 | . | CASSRSGGAEEQYF | TGTGCCAGCAGTCGAAGCGGGGGGGCTGAGGAGCAGTACTTC
TRBJ2-7 | . | TRBV29-1 | . | CSVARGSGEQYF | TGCAGCGTTGCCAGGGGATCTGGCGAGCAGTACTTC
TRBJ2-1 | . | TRBV28 | . | CASSFRRTGNNEQFF | TGTGCCAGCAGTTTTAGACGCACAGGGAACAATGAGCAGTTCTTC
TRBJ1-5 | . | TRBV7-6 | . | CASSQGGGGQPQHF | TGTGCCAGCAGCCAAGGGGGGGGCGGTCAGCCCCAGCATTTT
TRBJ1-3 | . | TRBV2 | . | CASRRGSLVSGNTIYF | TGTGCCAGCAGAAGGGGTAGCCTAGTCTCTGGAAACACCATATATTTT
TRBJ2-7 | . | TRBV6-5 | . | CASSYSSLGTPWQQYF | TGTGCCAGCAGTTACTCGAGTTTAGGGACACCCTGGCAGCAGTACTTC
TRBJ2-7 | . | TRBV10-2 | few | CASSGAPSYEQYF | TGCGCCAGCAGTGGAGCACCCTCCTACGAGCAGTACTTC
TRBJ1-5 | . | TRBV7-6 | . | CASSLGEDPYQPQNF | TGTGCCAGCAGCTTAGGGGAGGACCCGTATCAGCCCCAGAATTTT
TRBJ1-1 | . | TRBV7-9 | . | CASSLGQARTFF | TGTGCCAGCAGCTTAGGACAGGCTAGAACTTTCTTT
TRBJ1-2 | . | TRBV10-1 | . | CASSFAPGNGYTF | TGCGCCAGCAGCTTCGCCCCGGGAAATGGCTACACCTTC
TRBJ2-3 | TRBD2 | TRBV5-1 | . | CASSLMLAGGDTQYF | TGCGCCAGCAGCTTGATGCTAGCGGGGGGGGATACGCAGTATTTT